This T cell receptor (beta chain) was profiled in a study of early T cells in non-severe SARS-CoV-2 infection. Study-wide findings and caveats: Matching results from VDJdb favored anti-spike CD8 responses, leaving private and CD4 specificities undetected.

In this sample, this clonotype turned up many times. Its antigen is undetermined. Researchers tagged individual cDNA molecules with unique molecular identifiers. One entry per CDR3 protein results from TCRdb running MiXCR on the 5' RACE reads. The sample yields some 98,000 distinct CDR3 sequences, roughly 17% seen once. Per the germline V gene, CDR1 is SGHTA and CDR2 is FQGNSA. This CDR3 is built from 17 residues. The V segment lost 5 bases and the J segment 1 base; nucleotides outside the gene matches: 13. The origin of this receptor is an adult who was a healthcare worker with PCR-confirmed SARS-CoV-2 infection or an uninfected control (not recorded which). Source material: whole blood. The V gene is TRBV7-2, the J gene TRBJ2-5, with TRBD2 matching 7 bases. The CDR3, as DNA: TGTGCCAGCAGCCGGTGGGGCCTAGCGGATATCCAAGAGACCCAGTACTTC. It yields the protein CASSRWGLADIQETQYF.